These 21 T cell receptor beta chains originate from one sample sequenced in a study of beta chain features in type 1 diabetes. Isolated RNA was reverse transcribed in full, so expressed TCRB transcripts were sequenced. Repertoires were generated with immunoSEQ multiplex PCR, while TCRdb's copy carries only in-frame clones and drops some. The sample contains 200,000 to 250,000 clones, 25% to 30% of which appear only once. Sequenced: central memory CD4+ T cells from blood. These receptors originate from a man under 40 in good health.

This clone was found a few times. The chain employs TRBV10-2 and TRBJ1-1, with D hard to call. Germline lookup yields CDR1 WSHSY and CDR2 SAAADI. The CDR3 is made up of 13 amino acids. V was clipped by 4 bases and J by 1 base, with 7 bases between them. The CDR3 DNA reads as TGCGCCAGCAGTGGCGATGAGAACACTGAAGCTTTCTTT. Translated: CASSGDENTEAFF.

This clone was detected a few times. J is TRBJ1-2 and V is TRBV29-1; possibly TRBD1 for D (5 bases). Trimming took off 5 bases at V and 0 bases at J, with 7 bases between the two ends. The CDR3 runs 12 residues. Germline values: CDR1 SQVTM, CDR2 ANQGSEA. The CDR3 coding sequence is TGCAGCGTTCGGACAACTAACTATGGCTACACCTTC. Its translation: CSVRTTNYGYTF. Based on the CDR3 plus reference TRBV29-1 and TRBJ1-2, the full variable domain is SAVISQKPSRDICQRGTSLTIQCQVDSQVTMMFWYRQQPGQSLTLIATANQGSEATYESGFVIDKFPISRPNLTFSTLTVSNMSPEDSSIYLCSVRTTNYGYTFGSGTRLTVV.

This clone was seen only a few times. The V and J genes are TRBV4-2 and TRBJ2-1; possible D gene TRBD2, 5 bases. The germline CDR1 and CDR2 sequences are LGHNA and YNFKEQ. V was shortened by 2 bases and J by 0 bases, with 11 bases between the two germline ends. The CDR3 loop spans 16 amino acids. The CDR3: CASSQPGGSSYNEQFF. The CDR3 DNA reads as TGTGCCAGCAGCCAACCGGGTGGGAGCTCCTACAATGAGCAGTTCTTC.

The chain carries TRBV30 and TRBJ2-2; D not resolved. V lost 2 bases and J 2 bases, leaving 9 bases between the germline ends. Germline CDR1 is GTSNPN and CDR2 is SVGIG (reference sequence). The CDR3 contains 14 residues. This CDR3 reads CAWSLGTNTGELFF. The CDR3 nucleotides read TGTGCCTGGAGTTTGGGCACCAACACCGGGGAGCTGTTTTTT.

This clone was detected a few times. J is TRBJ2-7 and V is TRBV25-1, with unresolved D. Trimming took 3 bases from V and 5 from J, leaving 14 bases between them. Germline CDR1 is MGHDK and CDR2 is SYGVNS. CDR3 length: 14 residues. DNA for the CDR3: TGTGCCAGCAGTGATCCGGGCCGGGTCCACGAGCAGTACTTC. Amino acids: CASSDPGRVHEQYF.

On this clone: Distinct nucleotide sequences in the sample also encode this CDR3. The chain has TRBV5-1 and TRBJ2-3; the D gene is possibly TRBD1 (5 bases). Trimming pared 4 bases from V and 6 bases from J, leaving 15 bases between. The CDR3 is 14 residues long. The germline V gene has CDR1 SGHRS and CDR2 YFSETQ. The CDR3 DNA is TGCGCCAGCAGCCCCCGGCAGGGTCCGGATACGCAGTATTTT. Its protein is CASSPRQGPDTQYF. The variable domain in full, completed from reference TRBV5-1 and TRBJ2-3, reads KAGVTQTPRYLIKTRGQQVTLSCSPISGHRSVSWYQQTPGQGLQFLFEYFSETQRNKGNFPGRFSGRQFSNSRSEMNVSTLELGDSALYLCASSPRQGPDTQYFGPGTRLTVL.

The chain couples TRBV28 to TRBJ2-7, with D tentatively TRBD1 or TRBD2 (5 bases each). CDR3 length: 12 residues. Germline CDR1 and CDR2: MDHEN and SYDVKM. The V gene lost 7 bases and the J gene lost 6 bases, with 13 bases spanning the gap. CDR3: CASNRGPGEQYF. The CDR3 DNA reads TGTGCCAGCAACCGGGGCCCGGGCGAGCAGTACTTC. Filled out from reference TRBV28 and TRBJ2-7, the complete variable domain reads DVKVTQSSRYLVKRTGEKVFLECVQDMDHENMFWYRQDPGLGLRLIYFSYDVKMKEKGDIPEGYSVSREKKERFSLILESASTNQTSMYLCASNRGPGEQYFGPGTRLTVT.

This rearrangement joins TRBV6-1 to TRBJ2-1, with D perhaps given as TRBD1 or TRBD2 (5 bases each). The CDR3 has 18 residues. V gave up 3 bases and J gave up 4 bases, with 22 bases separating them. Germline lookup yields CDR1 MNHNS and CDR2 SASEGT. Here the CDR3 reads CASSEGESVVKGYNEQFF. Here the CDR3 DNA reads TGTGCCAGCAGTGAGGGGGAAAGTGTAGTTAAAGGTTACAATGAGCAGTTCTTC.

The CDR3 DNA reads as TGTGCCAGCAGTTCCTACCGGACAGACAACACTGAAGCTTTCTTT. Translated: CASSSYRTDNTEAFF. This rearrangement joins TRBV25-1 to TRBJ1-1; possible D gene TRBD1, 6 bases. CDR3 length equals 15 residues. The ends were cut back, 5 bases at V and 2 bases at J, with 15 bases in the middle. Germline-derived CDR1 and CDR2 are MGHDK and SYGVNS.

V and J are TRBV28 and TRBJ1-5; no firm D call. The CDR3 has 13 residues. The V end lost 7 bases, the J end lost 5 bases, and 12 bases lay between the germline ends. The germline gives CDR1 MDHEN, CDR2 SYDVKM. The CDR3 spells CASTPSRDQPQHF. In DNA form, the CDR3 reads TGTGCCAGCACCCCGTCTCGGGATCAGCCCCAGCATTTT. The full variable domain, completed using reference TRBV28 and TRBJ1-5, is DVKVTQSSRYLVKRTGEKVFLECVQDMDHENMFWYRQDPGLGLRLIYFSYDVKMKEKGDIPEGYSVSREKKERFSLILESASTNQTSMYLCASTPSRDQPQHFGDGTRLSIL.

This rearrangement joins TRBV7-2 to TRBJ2-1; TRBD2 agrees at 8 bases. Germline V gene data show CDR1 as SGHTA and CDR2 as FQGNSA. V lost 4 bases to trimming and J lost 4 bases; unmatched junction nucleotides: 9. The CDR3 length is 16 residues. The CDR3 here is CASSSPRTSGYNEQFF. CDR3 DNA: TGTGCCAGCAGCTCCCCCCGTACTAGCGGATACAATGAGCAGTTCTTC.

V gene TRBV5-4 combines with J gene TRBJ2-7, with D perhaps TRBD2 (6 bases). This CDR3 contains 14 residues. Trimming left V 4 bases short and J 2 bases short, with 13 bases between. Germline lookup yields CDR1 SGHNT and CDR2 YYREEE (reference sequence). The CDR3 nucleotides are TGTGCCAGCAGCAGGGATAGCGGTACCTACGAGCAGTACTTC. It is translated as CASSRDSGTYEQYF.

The rearrangement links TRBV30 to TRBJ2-5, with no clear D. The CDR3 length is 12 residues. Trimming removed 1 base at V and 5 bases at J, with 8 bases between. CDR1 and CDR2 (germline): GTSNPN, SVGIG (reference sequence). In DNA, the CDR3 is TGTGCCTGGAGTGAGGGTAGGGAGACCCAGTACTTC. It is translated as CAWSEGRETQYF.

The rearrangement uses TRBV18 and TRBJ2-7, with D possibly TRBD1 on 6 matching bases. Trimming cost V 5 bases and J 2 bases, with 13 bases left between them. CDR1 and CDR2 (germline): KGHSH, LQKENI. This CDR3 comprises 14 residues. The CDR3 DNA sequence: TGTGCCAGCTCATCTTACAGGGTCGCCTACGAGCAGTACTTC. It encodes CASSSYRVAYEQYF.

In its sample, this clone was seen a few times. This chain links TRBV7-7 with TRBJ2-1; tentative D call: TRBD1 (5 bases). This CDR3 contains 13 residues. V lost 0 bases to trimming and J lost 16 bases, with 16 bases between them. Per the germline V gene, CDR1 is SSHAT and CDR2 is FNYEAQ (reference sequence). In nucleotides, the CDR3 is TGTGCCAGCAGCTTAGCGGAGAGACAGCCGGAATTCTTC. This encodes CASSLAERQPEFF. The variable domain in full, completed from reference TRBV7-7 and TRBJ2-1, reads GAGVSQSPRYKVTKRGQDVTLRCDPISSHATLYWYQQALGQGPEFLTYFNYEAQPDKSGLPSDRFSAERPEGSISTLTIQRTEQRDSAMYRCASSLAERQPEFFGPGTRLTVL.

The V call is TRBV23-1, the J call TRBJ2-1, with 7 positions matching TRBD1. TRBV23-1 is given ORF status, its function remaining uncertain. The junction had 19 bases not matched to a gene; V was cut back by 5 bases and J by 9 bases. CDR3 length: 17 residues. CDR3: CASSSTSGQYPKGEQFF. The DNA for the CDR3 is TGCGCCAGCAGTTCCACCTCGGGACAGTACCCTAAGGGTGAGCAGTTCTTC.

The chain combines TRBV7-2 with TRBJ2-2; TRBD1 agrees at 7 bases. Germline V gene lookup returns CDR1 SGHTA and CDR2 FQGNSA. This CDR3 region has 14 residues. Losses at the gene ends were 6 bases for V and 5 bases for J; bases not matched to a gene: 6. The CDR3 is CASREDRRTGELFF. The CDR3 region has the DNA TGTGCCAGCAGAGAGGACAGGAGGACCGGGGAGCTGTTTTTT.

This chain links TRBV29-1 with TRBJ2-3; D is possibly TRBD2 (5 bases). The V gene's germline CDR1 is SQVTM and CDR2 ANQGSEA. V was trimmed by 4 bases and J by 4 bases, leaving 12 bases between them. This CDR3 contains 13 residues. The CDR3 loop is CSVGEGGADTQYF. In nucleotides, the CDR3 is TGCAGCGTTGGTGAGGGTGGTGCAGATACGCAGTATTTT.

The table lists this clone with a few counts. The chain combines TRBV30 with TRBJ1-6; D is possibly TRBD1 (6 bases). Germline CDR1 is GTSNPN and CDR2 is SVGIG (reference sequence). The CDR3 consists of 14 residues. V lost 5 bases and J 8 bases, leaving 16 bases between the germline ends. CDR3 DNA sequence: TGTGCCTGGGACTTGAGGGGGAAGGATTCACCCCTCCACTTT. It yields the protein CAWDLRGKDSPLHF.

The chain is built from TRBV2 and TRBJ1-5; no firm D call. This CDR3 has 14 residues. The V gene lost 6 bases and the J gene lost 0 bases, with 9 bases spanning the gap. In germline, CDR1 is SNHLY, CDR2 FYNNEI. The CDR3, as DNA: TGTGCCAGCAGCCAGTACGGTAGCAATCAGCCCCAGCATTTT. Amino acid sequence: CASSQYGSNQPQHF.

The J gene is TRBJ1-1, the V gene TRBV25-1, with D uncertain. Deletions cut 3 bases from V and 1 base from J, with 9 bases between. This CDR3 has 14 residues. Germline V lookup: CDR1 MGHDK, CDR2 SYGVNS. The chain's CDR3 is CASSDGPQNTEAFF. CDR3 nucleotide sequence: TGTGCCAGCAGTGATGGTCCGCAGAACACTGAAGCTTTCTTT.